Listed below are T cell receptor beta chains from one sample, sequenced in a study of CD8+CD57+ T cells in acquired aplastic anemia. TCRdb reanalysed the reads using MiXCR and keeps one entry per CDR3 protein. The sample yields some 200,000 distinct CDR3 sequences, around 60% seen once. The sample taken for sequencing was sorted CD4+, CD8+, or CD8+CD57+ T cells (not recorded which) from PBMCs. These receptor sequences come from a human donor in good health. Both conserved end residues are part of each CDR3. A D gene is named only where the DNA matches it firmly. Size is omitted from some rows. Given values are once, few, many or a class for expanded clones.

clone_size cdr3_length j_call v_call d_call cdr3_nt cdr3_aa
- 14 TRBJ2-1 TRBV7-2 - TGTGCCAGCAGCTTAGAATGGGCTACGTATGAGCAGTTCTTC CASSLEWATYEQFF
few 15 TRBJ2-1 TRBV25-1 - TGTGCCAGCAGTGCTATCCGGCCAGTTTACAATGAGCAGTTCTTC CASSAIRPVYNEQFF
- 14 TRBJ2-3 TRBV20-1 TRBD2 TGCAGTGCTAGTACTAGCGGGAGGTCAGATACGCAGTATTTT CSASTSGRSDTQYF
many 18 TRBJ2-1 TRBV24-1 TRBD2 TGTGCCACCAGTGATTTGGGACTAGCGGGAGGGCGAGACAATGAGCAGTTCTTC CATSDLGLAGGRDNEQFF
- 15 TRBJ2-7 TRBV12-5 - TGTGCTAGTGGTGTCTCTGACGGGAGATTGGGCGAGCAGTACTTC CASGVSDGRLGEQYF
- 14 TRBJ2-7 TRBV7-3 TRBD2 TGTGCCAGCAGCGCCGGGACTATTAGCTACGAGCAGTACTTC CASSAGTISYEQYF
once 14 TRBJ1-5 TRBV10-3 - TGTGCCCTCAGTGAAGATTTGGGCAATCAGCCCCAGCACTTT CALSEDLGNQPQHF
- 17 TRBJ1-1 TRBV7-3 - TGTGCCAGCAGCCCGCGACAGGTGCTTTTATTCAACACTGAAGCTTTCTTT CASSPRQVLLFNTEAFF
many 16 TRBJ1-6 TRBV27 - TGTGCCAGCAGTTTATCCGGGGGGGTCGGGCATTCACCCCTCCACTTT CASSLSGGVGHSPLHF
- 14 TRBJ1-1 TRBV24-1 - TGTGCCAGCAGTGCCCGACAGGCCCCCACTGAAGCTTTCTTT CASSARQAPTEAFF
- 15 TRBJ2-2 TRBV7-9 - TGTGCCAGCAGCTTCTCTCTGGCAAGCGCCGGGGAGCTGTTTTTT CASSFSLASAGELFF
- 15 TRBJ2-5 TRBV29-1 - TGCAGCGTTGCTACACGGGCCGGAACCCAAGAGACCCAGTACTTC CSVATRAGTQETQYF
- 12 TRBJ2-7 TRBV20-1 - TGCAGTGCTGGGCTTGATTCCTACGAGCAGTACTTC CSAGLDSYEQYF
- 15 TRBJ2-5 TRBV4-1 - TGCGCCAGCAGCCAAGTCCTGCAGGGCCAGGAGACCCAGTACTTC CASSQVLQGQETQYF
- 13 TRBJ1-1 TRBV7-9 - TGTGCCAGCAGCTCCGACCAGAACACTGAAGCTTTCTTT CASSSDQNTEAFF
few 18 TRBJ2-3 TRBV6-2/TRBV6-3 TRBD2 TGTGCCAGCAGACCCGGACTAGCGGGACCTCCACTCACAGATACGCAGTATTTT CASRPGLAGPPLTDTQYF
- 12 TRBJ1-1 TRBV20-1 TRBD1 TGCAGTGCTAGAGACCCGGACAGGGAAGCTCTCTTT CSARDPDREALF
- 14 TRBJ1-5 TRBV6-6 TRBD1 TGTGCCAGCAGGAGACAGGGGATCGCTCAGCCCCAGCATTTT CASRRQGIAQPQHF
few 15 TRBJ1-2 TRBV7-8 TRBD1 TGTGCCAGCAACCCGGGGACAGGGGGTGTTCTGGACTACACCTTC CASNPGTGGVLDYTF
- 12 TRBJ1-1 TRBV20-1 TRBD1 TGCAGTGCAAGACAGGGAGGTGCTGAAGCTTTCTTT CSARQGGAEAFF
once 14 TRBJ2-2 TRBV2 TRBD1 TGTGCCACCTCGGACAGGCCCCACACCGGGGAGCTGTTTTTT CATSDRPHTGELFF
- 18 TRBJ2-3 TRBV7-2 TRBD2 TGTGCCAGCAGCTTAGGGCAAAGACTAGCGCCAAGCACAGATACGCAGTATTTT CASSLGQRLAPSTDTQYF
- 15 TRBJ2-7 TRBV7-3 TRBD2 TGTGCCAGCAGTGACGCGGGAGCGAACACCGGGGAGCTGTACTTC CASSDAGANTGELYF
- 13 TRBJ2-3 TRBV7-9 TRBD1 TGTGCCAGCGGGACAGGGATGACAGATACGCAGTATTTT CASGTGMTDTQYF
- 14 TRBJ2-3 TRBV7-3 - TGTGCCAGCAGTGTGGGCGGACGCACAGGTACGCAGTATTTT CASSVGGRTGTQYF
many 15 TRBJ1-2 TRBV2 - TGTGCCAGCGTCTTGAGACAACTATCTAACTATGGCTACACCTTC CASVLRQLSNYGYTF
once 15 TRBJ1-5 TRBV5-6 TRBD1 TGTGCCAGCAGCTTTTGGGACAGCCCAAATCAGCCCCAGCATTTT CASSFWDSPNQPQHF
- 12 TRBJ1-2 TRBV6-5 - TGTGCCATCGGGGGCAGGGGATATGGCTACACCTTC CAIGGRGYGYTF
- 13 TRBJ2-1 TRBV25-1 TRBD1 TGTGCCAGCAGTGTGACAGGGGGCAATGAGCAGTTCTTC CASSVTGGNEQFF
many 15 TRBJ2-5 TRBV7-8 - TGTGCCAGCAGCTCGTTGGGAGCGGCTCAAGAGACCCAGTACTTC CASSSLGAAQETQYF
- 15 TRBJ2-1 TRBV7-3 TRBD1 TGTGCCAGCAGCGCCGGGACAGGGGGATACAATGAGCAGTTCTTC CASSAGTGGYNEQFF
- 10 TRBJ2-3 TRBV29-1 - TGCAGCGTTGATGCAGATACGCAGTATTTT CSVDADTQYF
- 12 TRBJ2-5 TRBV11-3 - TGTGCCAGCAGCTTAGTAGAGAAGACCCAGTACTTC CASSLVEKTQYF
- 15 TRBJ1-1 TRBV9 - TGCGCCAGCAGCTTGGATGGGGCCTCGAACACTGAAGCTTTCTTT CASSLDGASNTEAFF
- 13 TRBJ2-7 TRBV19 - TGTGCCAGTAGGAGGGGCCGAACCTACGAGCAGTACTTC CASRRGRTYEQYF
many 14 TRBJ1-2 TRBV5-8 - TGTGCCAGCAGCATGAGGGGGTACGACTATGGCTACACCTTC CASSMRGYDYGYTF
many 14 TRBJ2-5 TRBV5-5 TRBD1 TGTGCCAGCAGCACGGGACAGGGGGTAGAGACCCAGTACTTC CASSTGQGVETQYF
- 12 TRBJ2-1 TRBV20-1 - TGCAGTGCCACAGACAGAGGCAATGAGCAGTTCTTC CSATDRGNEQFF
many 15 TRBJ2-1 TRBV9 - TGTGCCAGCAGCGTCTCTGGACGGGAGAACAATGAGCAGTTCTTC CASSVSGRENNEQFF
- 15 TRBJ2-7 TRBV29-1 - TGCAGCGTTGTTGGCTGGGGACACCCTACCTACGAGCAGTACTTC CSVVGWGHPTYEQYF
few 16 TRBJ2-2 TRBV5-6 - TGTGCCAGCAGCTTGATGGGGCTTTTGGGGACCGGGGAGCTGTTTTTT CASSLMGLLGTGELFF
many 17 TRBJ2-2 TRBV24-1 - TGTGCCACCAGTGACAAACTCCGGGACTTCCACACCGGGGAGCTGTTTTTT CATSDKLRDFHTGELFF
many 12 TRBJ2-5 TRBV6-6 - TGTGCCAGCAGCGATTTTCAAGAGACCCAGTACTTC CASSDFQETQYF